The rows below give T cell receptor beta chains drawn from one sample of a study of T cell changes during pregnancy in multiple sclerosis. The data were produced by immunoSEQ multiplex PCR, yet TCRdb's version contains in-frame clones alone and is incomplete. Among almost 50,000 clones listed, about 91% were seen once. The sample was CD4+ T cells from peripheral blood mononuclear cells, taken in the second trimester of pregnancy. The receptor set was obtained from a female donor in good health, enrolled as a control in a pregnancy study. Each CDR3 is given with its conserved first and last residue. A D gene is named only where the DNA matches it firmly. The size of a clone is reported for some rows only, either as once, few or many, or as a class for expanded clones.

cdr3_aa cdr3_nt j_call d_call v_call cdr3_length clone_size
CASSTPGQGAIREKLFF TGTGCCAGCAGCACCCCGGGACAGGGGGCGATTCGTGAAAAACTGTTTTTT TRBJ1-4 TRBD1 TRBV5-8 17 -
CASGSGALRELFF TGTGCCAGCGGGAGCGGGGCTTTGCGGGAGCTGTTTTTT TRBJ2-2 TRBD2 TRBV5-4 13 -
CASSRRRTLNTEAFF TGTGCCAGCAGCCGCCGGAGGACTTTGAACACTGAAGCTTTCTTT TRBJ1-1 - TRBV11-2 15 -
CASSLSGTGGFEQYF TGTGCCAGCAGTCTATCCGGGACAGGGGGCTTCGAGCAGTACTTC TRBJ2-7 TRBD1 TRBV7-3 15 -
CASSPTFATNEKLFF TGTGCCAGCTCACCTACATTTGCAACTAATGAAAAACTGTTTTTT TRBJ1-4 - TRBV18 15 -
CASSLAKEGARAYGYTF TGCGCCAGCAGCTTGGCCAAAGAGGGGGCGCGAGCCTATGGCTACACCTTC TRBJ1-2 TRBD1 TRBV5-1 17 -
CASSSGRQSEKLFF TGTGCCAGCAGCTCTGGCCGACAGTCCGAAAAACTGTTTTTT TRBJ1-4 - TRBV11-3 14 -
CASSLWGGPTGELFF TGTGCCAGCAGCTTATGGGGGGGGCCCACCGGGGAGCTGTTTTTT TRBJ2-2 - TRBV11-3 15 -
CASSPSPDNEQYF TGTGCCAGCAGCCCCTCCCCGGACAACGAGCAGTACTTC TRBJ2-7 - TRBV7-3 13 -
CASSPGGSNQPQHF TGTGCCAGCAGTCCGGGAGGGAGCAATCAGCCCCAGCATTTT TRBJ1-5 - TRBV2 14 -
CASSTLRIGGLLGETQYF TGTGCCAGCAGCACCCTGCGAATAGGGGGTTTACTAGGAGAGACCCAGTACTTC TRBJ2-5 - TRBV14 18 -
CASSFLDRETPEAFF TGTGCCAGCAGCTTCCTAGACAGGGAAACTCCTGAAGCTTTCTTT TRBJ1-1 TRBD1 TRBV5-5 15 -
CASSPGDRVINEKLFF TGTGCCAGCAGCCCGGGGGACAGAGTTATTAATGAAAAACTGTTTTTT TRBJ1-4 TRBD1 TRBV7-2 16 -
CSVEEAGGGEGYTF TGCAGCGTTGAAGAAGCAGGGGGCGGGGAGGGCTACACCTTC TRBJ1-2 TRBD1 TRBV29-1 14 -
CASSLGLASHEQFF TGTGCCAGCAGCTTGGGACTAGCATCCCATGAGCAGTTCTTC TRBJ2-1 TRBD2 TRBV11-2 14 -
CASTYRGYEQYF TGTGCCAGCACCTACAGGGGCTACGAGCAGTACTTC TRBJ2-7 TRBD1 TRBV2 12 -
CASSLEASGDPLAKNIQYF TGTGCCAGCAGCTTAGAGGCTAGCGGTGATCCTCTAGCCAAAAACATTCAGTACTTC TRBJ2-4 TRBD2 TRBV7-2 19 -
CASSDPGQFYGYTF TGTGCCAGCAGTGACCCAGGACAATTCTATGGCTACACCTTC TRBJ1-2 - TRBV2 14 -
CATLEVGGLGAFF TGTGCCACGTTGGAGGTTGGAGGGCTTGGGGCTTTCTTT TRBJ1-1 - TRBV10-3 13 -
CASSISRDTKGYTF TGTGCCAGTAGTATAAGTCGGGACACAAAAGGCTACACCTTC TRBJ1-2 - TRBV19 14 -
CASSVVGQGTVDEQFF TGTGCCAGCAGCGTAGTTGGACAGGGGACAGTGGATGAGCAGTTCTTC TRBJ2-1 TRBD1 TRBV9 16 -
CASSPGWSTEAFF TGTGCCAGCAGCCCCGGCTGGAGCACTGAAGCTTTCTTT TRBJ1-1 - TRBV11-3 13 -
CASSIWSPRQGPGGYTF TGTGCCAGTAGTATATGGTCCCCGAGACAGGGTCCGGGCGGCTACACCTTC TRBJ1-2 TRBD1 TRBV19 17 -
CASSRGGGGASGNTIYF TGCGCCAGCAGCCGCGGGGGCGGGGGGGCATCGGGAAACACCATATATTTT TRBJ1-3 - TRBV4-1 17 -
CAWSPGQAKEKLFF TGTGCCTGGAGTCCGGGACAGGCAAAGGAAAAACTGTTTTTT TRBJ1-4 TRBD1 TRBV30 14 few
CASSPMGGGVRETQYF TGTGCCAGCAGCCCCATGGGCGGGGGGGTTAGAGAGACCCAGTACTTC TRBJ2-5 TRBD2 TRBV7-3 16 -
CASSLSSYNEQFF TGTGCCAGCTCACTCAGCTCCTACAATGAGCAGTTCTTC TRBJ2-1 - TRBV18 13 -
CASSITTFYGTEAFF TGTGCCAGTAGTATTACTACCTTCTACGGGACTGAAGCTTTCTTT TRBJ1-1 - TRBV19 15 -
CASSSEYRGRSEKLFF TGTGCCAGTAGTTCAGAATACAGGGGCCGGAGTGAAAAACTGTTTTTT TRBJ1-4 TRBD1 TRBV19 16 -
CASSPPAGVTEAFF TGTGCCAGCTCACCACCAGCCGGGGTCACTGAAGCTTTCTTT TRBJ1-1 - TRBV18 14 -
CASSLRVGQGNSPLHF TGTGCCAGCAGCTTAAGGGTCGGACAGGGTAATTCACCCCTCCACTTT TRBJ1-6 TRBD1 TRBV7-8 16 -
CASSLEAGAYEQYF TGTGCCAGCAGCTTGGAAGCGGGAGCCTACGAGCAGTACTTC TRBJ2-7 TRBD2 TRBV5-6 14 -
CSVTRSGFMRTGNTGELFF TGCAGCGTTACAAGATCAGGGTTCATGAGGACAGGGAACACCGGGGAGCTGTTTTTT TRBJ2-2 TRBD1 TRBV29-1 19 -
CASISAGSTGGYTF TGTGCCAGCATAAGCGCGGGATCTACAGGTGGCTACACCTTC TRBJ1-2 - TRBV25-1 14 -
CASSQGQGGTDTQYF TGTGCCAGCAGCCAGGGACAGGGGGGGACAGATACGCAGTATTTT TRBJ2-3 TRBD1 TRBV4-2 15 -